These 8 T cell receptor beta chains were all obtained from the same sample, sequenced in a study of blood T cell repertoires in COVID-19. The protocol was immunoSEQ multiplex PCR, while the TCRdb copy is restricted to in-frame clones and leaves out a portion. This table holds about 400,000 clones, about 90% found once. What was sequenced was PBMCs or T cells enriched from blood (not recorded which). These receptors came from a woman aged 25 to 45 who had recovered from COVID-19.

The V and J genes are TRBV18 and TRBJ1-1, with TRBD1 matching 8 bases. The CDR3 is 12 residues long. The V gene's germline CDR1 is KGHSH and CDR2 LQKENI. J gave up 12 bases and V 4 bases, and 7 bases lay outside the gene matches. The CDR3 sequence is CASSHGQGGTFF. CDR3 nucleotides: TGTGCCAGCTCACACGGACAGGGAGGAACTTTCTTT.

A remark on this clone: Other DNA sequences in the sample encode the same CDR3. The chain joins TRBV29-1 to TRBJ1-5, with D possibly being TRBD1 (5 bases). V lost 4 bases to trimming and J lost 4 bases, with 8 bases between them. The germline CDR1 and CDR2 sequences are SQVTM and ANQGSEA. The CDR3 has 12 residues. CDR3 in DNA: TGCAGCGTTGGTGGACAAAATCAGCCCCAGCATTTT. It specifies CSVGGQNQPQHF.

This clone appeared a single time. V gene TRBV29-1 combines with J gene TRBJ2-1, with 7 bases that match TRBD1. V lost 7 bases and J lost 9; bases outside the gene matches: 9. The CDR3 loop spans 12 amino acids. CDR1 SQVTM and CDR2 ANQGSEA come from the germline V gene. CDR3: CSGDRVDGEQFF. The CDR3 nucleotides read TGCAGCGGTGACAGGGTTGACGGTGAGCAGTTCTTC.

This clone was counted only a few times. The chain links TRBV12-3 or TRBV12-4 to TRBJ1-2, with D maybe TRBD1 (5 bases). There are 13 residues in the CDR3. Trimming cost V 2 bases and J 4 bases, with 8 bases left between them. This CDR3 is CASSLSTGYGYTF. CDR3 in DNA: TGTGCCAGCAGTTTAAGCACAGGCTATGGCTACACCTTC.

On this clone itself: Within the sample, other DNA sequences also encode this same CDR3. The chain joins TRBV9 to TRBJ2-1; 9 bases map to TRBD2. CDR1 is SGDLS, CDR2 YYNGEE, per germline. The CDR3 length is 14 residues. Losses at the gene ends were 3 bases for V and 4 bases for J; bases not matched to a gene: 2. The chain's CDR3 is CASSASGTYNEQFF. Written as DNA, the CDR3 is TGTGCCAGCAGCGCTAGCGGGACTTACAATGAGCAGTTCTTC.

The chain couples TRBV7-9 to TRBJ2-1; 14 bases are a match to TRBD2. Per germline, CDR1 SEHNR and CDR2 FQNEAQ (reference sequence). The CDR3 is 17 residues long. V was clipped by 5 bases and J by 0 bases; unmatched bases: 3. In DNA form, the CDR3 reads TGTGCCAGCAGCCGAGGACTAGCGGGGGGCTCCTACAATGAGCAGTTCTTC. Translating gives CASSRGLAGGSYNEQFF. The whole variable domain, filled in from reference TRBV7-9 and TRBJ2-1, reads DTGVSQNPRHKITKRGQNVTFRCDPISEHNRLYWYRQTLGQGPEFLTYFQNEAQLEKSRLLSDRFSAERPKGSFSTLEIQRTEQGDSAMYLCASSRGLAGGSYNEQFFGPGTRLTVL.

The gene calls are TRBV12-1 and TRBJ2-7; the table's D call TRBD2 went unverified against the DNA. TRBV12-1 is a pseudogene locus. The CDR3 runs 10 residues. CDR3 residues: CASSSREQYF. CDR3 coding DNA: TGTGCCAGCAGCTCCCGCGAGCAGTACTTC.

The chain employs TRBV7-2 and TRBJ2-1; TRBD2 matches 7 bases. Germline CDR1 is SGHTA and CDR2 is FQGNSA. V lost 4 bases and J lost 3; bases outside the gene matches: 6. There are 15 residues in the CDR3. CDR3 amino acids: CASSSKRGDYNEQFF. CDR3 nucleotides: TGTGCCAGCAGCTCCAAGCGGGGAGACTACAATGAGCAGTTCTTC.